What follows is one T cell receptor (beta chain) and its context. TCRdb re-derived calls from the 5' RACE reads in MiXCR, one entry per CDR3 protein. The sample holds some 560,000 distinct CDR3 sequences; under 25% are singletons and the top ten take roughly an eighth. The CDR3 has 15 amino acids. With 4 bases clipped from V and 8 bases from J, the junction kept 11 bases outside the gene matches. Germline CDR1 is SGHRS and CDR2 is YFSETQ. The data are from a study of T cells after yellow fever vaccination. Sequences were derived from PBMCs, sampled 15 days after the yellow fever booster vaccination. J is TRBJ1-4 and V is TRBV5-1, with TRBD1 matching 7 bases. The source is a man aged 25 to 40 who received the YFV17D yellow fever vaccine. This CDR3 is CASSVQGPAQEKLFF. The CDR3 nucleotides are TGCGCCAGCAGCGTACAGGGGCCGGCTCAGGAAAAACTGTTTTTT. Full variable domain (outside the CDR3, taken from reference TRBV5-1 and TRBJ1-4): KAGVTQTPRYLIKTRGQQVTLSCSPISGHRSVSWYQQTPGQGLQFLFEYFSETQRNKGNFPGRFSGRQFSNSRSEMNVSTLELGDSALYLCASSVQGPAQEKLFFGSGTQLSVL.